This entry concerns a single T cell receptor beta chain. Its target is unknown. The investigators reverse transcribed all of the isolated RNA, so they sequenced expressed TCRB transcripts. This table comes from immunoSEQ multiplex PCR, and its TCRdb copy is limited to in-frame clones, with some not included. The sample lists about 260,000 clones, around 25% occurring once. This sample is drawn from a study of beta chain features in type 1 diabetes. Study conclusions and caveats: There was a moderate but significant shortening of TCRB CDR3s in all four CD4+ subsets of Type 1 diabetes patients.

This receptor was taken from a woman younger than 45 with type 1 diabetes. Sequencing used naive CD4+ T cells from blood.

This chain's CDR3 is CASSLGLAAHNEQFF. For the CDR3, the DNA is TGTGCCAGCAGCTTGGGACTAGCGGCCCACAATGAGCAGTTCTTC. V gene TRBV7-3 combines with J gene TRBJ2-1, with 11 bases fitting TRBD2. The CDR3 totals 15 residues. Losses at the gene ends were 3 bases for V and 5 bases for J; bases not matched to a gene: 3. Germline loops: CDR1 SGHTA, CDR2 FQGTGA.